This T cell receptor beta chain was retrieved from a study of blood T cell repertoires in COVID-19. Study background: The origin of the acute and convalescent COVID-19 samples was the United States, Italy and Spain. The cDNA or gDNA used as material had been derived from T cells, B-cell-depleted T cells, or PBMCs.

Many counts were recorded for this clone. The CDR3 is made up of 13 amino acids. V was pared by 1 base and J by 4 bases, with 6 bases between. From germline, CDR1 is SGHDT and CDR2 YYEEEE. In the source study's methods: Nucleated cell counts were estimated from reference gene primer amplification. The method was immunoSEQ multiplex PCR; TCRdb's version includes in-frame clones alone and lacks a portion of them. V and J calls and clone size are those listed in that table; D and trimming were worked out from the DNA. Of approximately 78,000 clones in the sample, around four fifths were seen once. The receptor comes from an elderly woman with acute or convalescent COVID-19. The chain links TRBV5-6 to TRBJ1-5; D unclear. The sample comprised peripheral blood. CDR3 sequence: CASSLRGNQPQHF. CDR3 bases: TGTGCCAGCAGCTTGCGGGGTAATCAGCCCCAGCATTTT.